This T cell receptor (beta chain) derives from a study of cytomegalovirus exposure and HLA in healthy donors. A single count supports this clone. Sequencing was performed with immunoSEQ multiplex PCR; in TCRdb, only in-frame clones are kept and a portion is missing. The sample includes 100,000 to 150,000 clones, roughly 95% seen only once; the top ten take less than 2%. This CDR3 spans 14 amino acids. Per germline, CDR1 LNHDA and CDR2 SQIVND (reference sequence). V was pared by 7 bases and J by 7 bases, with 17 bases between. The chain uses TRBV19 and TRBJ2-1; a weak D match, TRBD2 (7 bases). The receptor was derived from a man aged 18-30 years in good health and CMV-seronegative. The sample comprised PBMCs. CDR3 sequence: CASNRRGRGNEQFF. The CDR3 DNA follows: TGTGCCAGTAACCGTAGAGGGAGGGGGAATGAGCAGTTCTTC.